Following are 3 T cell receptor beta chains from one sample sequenced in a study of CD8 T cells in ankylosing spondylitis. Study-wide points: Characteristic, it appeared, of ankylosing spondylitis blood was a TCR beta motif of roughly 8 highly homologous variants.

One entry per CDR3 protein, called by TCRdb with MiXCR from the 5' RACE reads. The table includes about 800,000 distinct CDR3 sequences, 12% detected once. Antigens of these TCRs are unknown. The sequenced material came from blood, either unsorted or a sorted T cell fraction (not recorded which). The receptors come from a male donor with ankylosing spondylitis.

This clonotype has only a few counts. The gene calls are TRBV20-1 and TRBJ1-6, with TRBD1 matching 10 bases. J gave up 8 bases and V 1 base, and 5 bases lay outside the gene matches. This CDR3 contains 15 residues. The germline V gene has CDR1 DFQATT and CDR2 SNEGSKA (reference sequence). DNA for the CDR3: TGCAGTGCTAGAGTAGCCGGGACAGGGGATTCACCCCTCCACTTT. Protein: CSARVAGTGDSPLHF.

Ten or more counts support this clonotype. J is TRBJ2-3 and V is TRBV7-2, with D perhaps TRBD1 or TRBD2 (5 bases each). The CDR3 runs 15 residues. The ends were cut back, 3 bases at V and 1 base at J, with 11 bases in the middle. Germline lookup yields CDR1 SGHTA and CDR2 FQGNSA. CDR3: CASSLGPGGTDTQYF. Here the CDR3 DNA reads TGTGCCAGCAGCTTGGGACCAGGAGGCACAGATACGCAGTATTTT.

This clonotype was counted between two and nine times. This sequence joins TRBV5-1 and TRBJ2-7, with D possibly being TRBD1 or TRBD2 (9 bases each). The CDR3 consists of 17 residues. V lost 7 bases, J lost 4 bases, and 27 bases lay in between. The V gene's germline CDR1 is SGHRS and CDR2 YFSETQ. CDR3 protein: CASWTGARGSGSYEQYF. The DNA of the CDR3 is TGCGCCAGCTGGACAGGGGCGAGGGGTAGCGGGAGTTACGAGCAGTACTTC.